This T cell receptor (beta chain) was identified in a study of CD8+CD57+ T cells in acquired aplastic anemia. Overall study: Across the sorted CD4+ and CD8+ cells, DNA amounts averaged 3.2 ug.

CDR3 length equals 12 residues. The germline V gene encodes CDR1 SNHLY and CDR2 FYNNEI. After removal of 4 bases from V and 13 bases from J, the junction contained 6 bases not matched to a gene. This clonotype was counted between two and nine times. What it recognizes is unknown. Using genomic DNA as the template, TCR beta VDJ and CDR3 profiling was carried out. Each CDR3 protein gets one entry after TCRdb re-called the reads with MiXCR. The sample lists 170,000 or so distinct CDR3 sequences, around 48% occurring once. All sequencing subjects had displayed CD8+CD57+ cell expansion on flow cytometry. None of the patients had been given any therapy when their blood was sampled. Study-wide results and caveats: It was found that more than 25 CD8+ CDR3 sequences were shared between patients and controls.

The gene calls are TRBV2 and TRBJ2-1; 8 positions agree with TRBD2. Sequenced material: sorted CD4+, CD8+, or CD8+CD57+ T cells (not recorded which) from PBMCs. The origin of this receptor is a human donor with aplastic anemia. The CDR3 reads CASSGDSGAQFF. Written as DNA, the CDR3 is TGTGCCAGCAGTGGGGATAGCGGGGCTCAGTTCTTC.